A selection of T cell receptor beta chains follows, all from one sample in a study of blood T cell repertoires in COVID-19. TCRdb's table, derived via immunoSEQ multiplex PCR, lists solely in-frame clones and lacks some. The sample holds around 310,000 clones, nearly 90% seen once. Material for sequencing was PBMCs or T cells enriched from blood (not recorded which). Receptors were obtained from a woman in her twenties or thirties who had recovered from COVID-19. Both conserved end residues are part of each CDR3. Each record gives: clone size, D gene, V gene, J gene, CDR3 DNA, CDR3 protein. A D gene is named only where the DNA matches it firmly. Clone size is given for some rows only: seen once, a few or many times, or a class if the clone is expanded.

clone size: -
D gene: -
V gene: TRBV9
J gene: TRBJ1-6
CDR3 DNA: TGTGCCAGCAGCGCCGGACAGTATAATTCACCCCTCCACTTT
CDR3 protein: CASSAGQYNSPLHF

clone size: -
D gene: -
V gene: TRBV3-1/TRBV3-2
J gene: TRBJ1-5
CDR3 DNA: TGTGCCAGCAGCACTAACGGGGGAGGGAGCAATCAGCCCCAGCATTTT
CDR3 protein: CASSTNGGGSNQPQHF

clone size: -
D gene: TRBD1
V gene: TRBV28
J gene: TRBJ1-2
CDR3 DNA: TGTGCCAGCAGTTTAACGGGACAGGATTATGGCTACACCTTC
CDR3 protein: CASSLTGQDYGYTF

clone size: -
D gene: -
V gene: TRBV5-1
J gene: TRBJ2-7
CDR3 DNA: TGCGCCAGCAGTTGGGACTCCGCTTACGAGCAGTACTTC
CDR3 protein: CASSWDSAYEQYF

clone size: -
D gene: TRBD1
V gene: TRBV29-1
J gene: TRBJ2-7
CDR3 DNA: TGCAGCGTTGAAGGGGGACAGGGAGTCTTCTACGAGCAGTACTTC
CDR3 protein: CSVEGGQGVFYEQYF

clone size: -
D gene: TRBD1
V gene: TRBV28
J gene: TRBJ2-7
CDR3 DNA: TGTGCCAGCAGCACGCCGGGACAGATTACCTACGAGCAGTACTTC
CDR3 protein: CASSTPGQITYEQYF

clone size: -
D gene: -
V gene: TRBV5-1
J gene: TRBJ1-1
CDR3 DNA: TGCGCCAGCAGCCCCGGACACTTACCTAACACTGAAGCTTTCTTT
CDR3 protein: CASSPGHLPNTEAFF

clone size: once
D gene: TRBD2
V gene: TRBV5-1
J gene: TRBJ2-7
CDR3 DNA: TGCGCCAGCAGGCTTTTGGCGGGAGAGGTCGGCGAGCAGTACTTC
CDR3 protein: CASRLLAGEVGEQYF

clone size: -
D gene: TRBD2
V gene: TRBV5-1
J gene: TRBJ2-5
CDR3 DNA: TGCGCCAGCAGCTTCGGACTAGCGGCCCACCGGGAGACCCAGTACTTC
CDR3 protein: CASSFGLAAHRETQYF

clone size: -
D gene: -
V gene: TRBV10-3
J gene: TRBJ2-7
CDR3 DNA: TGTGCCATCAGGAATTTAACAGGGTACGAGCAGTACTTC
CDR3 protein: CAIRNLTGYEQYF

clone size: few
D gene: TRBD2
V gene: TRBV7-2
J gene: TRBJ2-5
CDR3 DNA: TGTGCCAGCAGCCTTAGCGGGAGATCAGAGACCCAGTACTTC
CDR3 protein: CASSLSGRSETQYF

clone size: -
D gene: TRBD1
V gene: TRBV7-9
J gene: TRBJ2-2
CDR3 DNA: TGTGCCAGCAGAACAGGGGGCGGGTCCACCGGGGAGCTGTTTTTT
CDR3 protein: CASRTGGGSTGELFF

clone size: -
D gene: -
V gene: TRBV9
J gene: TRBJ2-1
CDR3 DNA: TGTGCCAGCAGCTCTCGAGGGTACTCCTACAATGAGCAGTTCTTC
CDR3 protein: CASSSRGYSYNEQFF

clone size: -
D gene: TRBD1
V gene: TRBV3-1/TRBV3-2
J gene: TRBJ1-1
CDR3 DNA: TGTGCCAGCAGCCAAAACGGACAGGGGGCGAGGACTGAAGCTTTCTTT
CDR3 protein: CASSQNGQGARTEAFF

clone size: -
D gene: -
V gene: TRBV6-2/TRBV6-3
J gene: TRBJ2-7
CDR3 DNA: TGTGCCAGCAGTGCCACCCGGGAGCAGTACTTC
CDR3 protein: CASSATREQYF

clone size: once
D gene: TRBD2
V gene: TRBV11-2
J gene: TRBJ2-5
CDR3 DNA: TGTGCCAGCAGCCCCCTAGCGGGAGTTGGTAAGGCAGAGACCCAGTACTTC
CDR3 protein: CASSPLAGVGKAETQYF

clone size: -
D gene: -
V gene: TRBV6-5
J gene: TRBJ1-4
CDR3 DNA: TGTGCCAGCAGCTTACTACAGGGAAAATACGAAAAACTGTTTTTT
CDR3 protein: CASSLLQGKYEKLFF

clone size: few
D gene: TRBD1
V gene: TRBV20-1
J gene: TRBJ1-5
CDR3 DNA: TGCAGTGCTAGTAAAACTTTCAGGGACAGGCTCAATAGCAATCAGCCCCAGCATTTT
CDR3 protein: CSASKTFRDRLNSNQPQHF

clone size: -
D gene: TRBD2
V gene: TRBV18
J gene: TRBJ2-1
CDR3 DNA: TGTGCCAGCTCACCACAGTCGACTAGCGGGAGCAATGAGCAGTTCTTC
CDR3 protein: CASSPQSTSGSNEQFF

clone size: -
D gene: TRBD1
V gene: TRBV6-5
J gene: TRBJ2-3
CDR3 DNA: TGTGCCAGCAGCAAGCTTACAGGGGCCACAGATACGCAGTATTTT
CDR3 protein: CASSKLTGATDTQYF

clone size: -
D gene: TRBD1
V gene: TRBV7-9
J gene: TRBJ1-4
CDR3 DNA: TGTGCCAGCAGCCAACCGGGACAGGGTTATGAAAAACTGTTTTTT
CDR3 protein: CASSQPGQGYEKLFF

clone size: -
D gene: -
V gene: TRBV5-6
J gene: TRBJ2-3
CDR3 DNA: TGTGCCAGCAGCCGGAGGGCCACAGATACGCAGTATTTT
CDR3 protein: CASSRRATDTQYF

clone size: -
D gene: -
V gene: TRBV24-1
J gene: TRBJ2-1
CDR3 DNA: TGTGCCACCAGTGATTCTGAGACCACAGGAAACTCCTACAATGAGCAGTTCTTC
CDR3 protein: CATSDSETTGNSYNEQFF

clone size: -
D gene: -
V gene: TRBV29-1
J gene: TRBJ2-7
CDR3 DNA: TGCAGCGCCGGGGGACTGAATTACTACGAGCAGTACTTC
CDR3 protein: CSAGGLNYYEQYF

clone size: -
D gene: -
V gene: TRBV28
J gene: TRBJ2-5
CDR3 DNA: TGTGCCAGCAGTTTCCGACTAGTAACTCAAGAGACCCAGTACTTC
CDR3 protein: CASSFRLVTQETQYF

clone size: -
D gene: TRBD2
V gene: TRBV7-6
J gene: TRBJ2-4
CDR3 DNA: TGTGCCAGCAGTAGTGGGTGGGAGGGCCGGAACATTCAGTACTTC
CDR3 protein: CASSSGWEGRNIQYF

clone size: -
D gene: -
V gene: TRBV27
J gene: TRBJ2-5
CDR3 DNA: TGTGCCAGCAGTTCTAGCTTACAAGAGACCCAGTACTTC
CDR3 protein: CASSSSLQETQYF

clone size: -
D gene: -
V gene: TRBV27
J gene: TRBJ2-2
CDR3 DNA: TGTGCCAGCAGTTTATTGGCGCGGGCGAACACCGGGGAGCTGTTTTTT
CDR3 protein: CASSLLARANTGELFF

clone size: -
D gene: -
V gene: TRBV21-1
J gene: TRBJ2-4
CDR3 DNA: TGTGCCAGCAGTTGCGGGGGTAGCCAGACGAAAAACATTCAGTACTTC
CDR3 protein: CASSCGGSQTKNIQYF

clone size: -
D gene: -
V gene: TRBV29-1
J gene: TRBJ1-4
CDR3 DNA: TGCAGCGTTGACAGGGATGGAGACGAAAAACTGTTTTTT
CDR3 protein: CSVDRDGDEKLFF

clone size: -
D gene: -
V gene: TRBV19
J gene: TRBJ2-3
CDR3 DNA: TGTGCCAGTAAAGACGGGTCACTACCCACAGATACGCAGTATTTT
CDR3 protein: CASKDGSLPTDTQYF

clone size: -
D gene: TRBD1
V gene: TRBV11-2
J gene: TRBJ2-5
CDR3 DNA: TGTGCCAGCAGCACGACAGGGTCGGAGACCCAGTACTTC
CDR3 protein: CASSTTGSETQYF

clone size: -
D gene: -
V gene: TRBV30
J gene: TRBJ2-7
CDR3 DNA: TGTGCCTGGAGTGAAGGCTTCGAAGGCGGGCAGTACTTC
CDR3 protein: CAWSEGFEGGQYF

clone size: -
D gene: -
V gene: TRBV4-1
J gene: TRBJ1-5
CDR3 DNA: TGCGCCAGCAGCCAAGGGGGGCTCAATAGCAATCAGCCCCAGCATTTT
CDR3 protein: CASSQGGLNSNQPQHF

clone size: -
D gene: -
V gene: TRBV18
J gene: TRBJ2-1
CDR3 DNA: TGTGCCAGCTCTTCCCCAGAAGCTATCAGGAATGAGCAGTTCTTC
CDR3 protein: CASSSPEAIRNEQFF

clone size: -
D gene: TRBD1
V gene: TRBV29-1
J gene: TRBJ2-2
CDR3 DNA: TGCAGCGTAACGAAAGGGGGCGACACCGGGGAGCTGTTTTTT
CDR3 protein: CSVTKGGDTGELFF

clone size: -
D gene: -
V gene: TRBV6-5
J gene: TRBJ1-2
CDR3 DNA: TGTGCCAGCAGTCCACAACGGGGGGGGTTCTATGGCTACACCTTC
CDR3 protein: CASSPQRGGFYGYTF

clone size: -
D gene: -
V gene: TRBV5-1
J gene: TRBJ2-3
CDR3 DNA: TGCGCCAGCAGTAGTAATACCGGGTTCTCGCAGTATTTT
CDR3 protein: CASSSNTGFSQYF

clone size: -
D gene: TRBD2
V gene: TRBV27
J gene: TRBJ2-3
CDR3 DNA: TGTGCCAGCAGTTTAACGGGACTAGCGGGAGCCGGCACAGATACGCAGTATTTT
CDR3 protein: CASSLTGLAGAGTDTQYF

clone size: -
D gene: -
V gene: TRBV30
J gene: TRBJ1-1
CDR3 DNA: TGTGCCTGGAGTAGGACCACAGGATCAAAAGCTTTCTTT
CDR3 protein: CAWSRTTGSKAFF

clone size: -
D gene: -
V gene: TRBV7-6
J gene: TRBJ1-1
CDR3 DNA: TGTGCCAGCAGCCCCCTCGATGACAGCAACACTGAAGCTTTCTTT
CDR3 protein: CASSPLDDSNTEAFF

clone size: once
D gene: -
V gene: TRBV7-9
J gene: TRBJ1-4
CDR3 DNA: TGTGCCAGCAACATTGCAACTAATGAAAAACTGTTTTTT
CDR3 protein: CASNIATNEKLFF

clone size: -
D gene: TRBD1
V gene: TRBV29-1
J gene: TRBJ2-7
CDR3 DNA: TGCAGCGTTGAAGCCGACTACAGGGGAATCTACGAGCAGTACTTC
CDR3 protein: CSVEADYRGIYEQYF

clone size: -
D gene: TRBD2
V gene: TRBV5-4
J gene: TRBJ2-3
CDR3 DNA: TGTGCCAGCAGGATTAAGCGGGGAACCACAGATACGCAGTATTTT
CDR3 protein: CASRIKRGTTDTQYF

clone size: -
D gene: -
V gene: TRBV5-6
J gene: TRBJ1-2
CDR3 DNA: TGTGCCAGCAGCCCCCCGGGACTGGGTGCTAACTATGGCTACACCTTC
CDR3 protein: CASSPPGLGANYGYTF

clone size: -
D gene: -
V gene: TRBV7-9
J gene: TRBJ2-5
CDR3 DNA: TGTGCCAGCCAGACGGACAGCCAAGAGACCCAGTACTTC
CDR3 protein: CASQTDSQETQYF

clone size: -
D gene: -
V gene: TRBV6-5
J gene: TRBJ1-1
CDR3 DNA: TGTGCCGTGGCGGCGGGACGTACGAACACTGAAGCTTTCTTT
CDR3 protein: CAVAAGRTNTEAFF

clone size: -
D gene: TRBD1
V gene: TRBV18
J gene: TRBJ1-2
CDR3 DNA: TGTGCCAGCTGGACAGGGGGTAACTATGGCTACACCTTC
CDR3 protein: CASWTGGNYGYTF

clone size: few
D gene: -
V gene: TRBV7-9
J gene: TRBJ1-1
CDR3 DNA: TGTGCCAGCAGCACCCGGACAGAAGCTTTCTTT
CDR3 protein: CASSTRTEAFF